The T cell receptor beta chain under discussion was sequenced for a study of monozygotic twins with inflammatory bowel disease. The study, taken as a whole, reports: No single strong signal or clonotype associated with IBD was supported.

As to this clonotype: Its antigen is still unknown.

The CDR3 is made up of 16 amino acids. Germline V lookup: CDR1 SEHNR, CDR2 FQNEAQ (reference sequence). UMIs with a 6-nucleotide sample barcode were added by template switching. Reprocessing the 5' RACE reads, TCRdb reports a single entry for every CDR3 protein and omits DNA. This sample contains 420,000 or so distinct CDR3 sequences. This receptor was identified in a human donor with ulcerative colitis or Crohn's disease, or a healthy co-twin of an affected twin (not recorded which). The chain joins TRBV7-9 to TRBJ1-5. The specimen sequenced was blood. The CDR3: CASSTSEGYSNQPQHF.